The 20 T cell receptor beta chains given below trace back to one sample, sequenced in a study of CD8 T cells in Susac syndrome. cDNA came from about 0.5 to 1 ug RNA primed by random hexamers. TCRdb fed the immunoSEQ multiplex PCR reads into MiXCR, producing one record per CDR3 protein. The sample consists of about 430,000 distinct CDR3 sequences, 85% to 90% of them appearing once. The material sequenced was CD8+ T cells from PBMCs. The receptors come from a human donor with multiple sclerosis.

The chain has TRBV19 and TRBJ2-2; D is undetermined. This CDR3 region has 16 residues. Trimming left V 1 base short and J 0 bases short, with 9 bases between. Germline V lookup: CDR1 LNHDA, CDR2 SQIVND (reference sequence). DNA for the CDR3: TGTGCCAGTAGTATAGGGTTACAAACGAACACCGGGGAGCTGTTTTTT. Encoded protein: CASSIGLQTNTGELFF.

This sequence joins TRBV7-9 and TRBJ2-2, with D possibly being TRBD1 (6 bases). Trimming took off 1 base at V and 5 bases at J, with 11 bases between the two ends. CDR1 and CDR2 (germline): SEHNR, FQNEAQ (reference sequence). CDR3 length equals 15 residues. The CDR3 spells CASSLDRERTGELFF. In DNA form, the CDR3 reads TGTGCCAGCAGCTTAGACAGGGAGAGGACCGGGGAGCTGTTTTTT. Drawing the rest from reference TRBV7-9 and TRBJ2-2, the complete variable domain is DTGVSQNPRHKITKRGQNVTFRCDPISEHNRLYWYRQTLGQGPEFLTYFQNEAQLEKSRLLSDRFSAERPKGSFSTLEIQRTEQGDSAMYLCASSLDRERTGELFFGEGSRLTVL.

The J gene is TRBJ2-7, the V gene TRBV9; TRBD1 matches at 10 bases. This CDR3 is 15 amino acids long. Germline CDR1 is SGDLS and CDR2 is YYNGEE. V trimming: 0 bases; J trimming: 5 bases; junction bases outside the gene matches: 5. CDR3 in DNA: TGTGCCAGCAGCGTAGTCCCGGGACAGGGGAACGAGCAGTACTTC. Residues: CASSVVPGQGNEQYF.

The rearrangement uses TRBV27 and TRBJ2-1, with no clear D. Germline CDR1 reads MNHEY; CDR2 reads SMNVEV (reference sequence). The CDR3 sequence is 13 residues long. V lost 2 bases to trimming and J lost 8 bases, with 10 bases between them. CDR3 bases: TGTGCCAGCAGTTTACGAGGCGGTCATGAGCAGTTCTTC. It codes for CASSLRGGHEQFF.

A remark on this clonotype: One junction end disagrees with the germline gene, perhaps due to a read error. The genes are TRBV27 and TRBJ2-6, with D possibly TRBD1 on 5 matching bases. CDR1 is MNHEY and CDR2 is SMNVEV in the germline V gene (reference sequence). The CDR3 has 13 residues. CDR3 amino acids: CASSLGGASVLTF. The CDR3 coding sequence is TGTGCCAGCAGTTTAGGTGGGGCCAGCGTCCTGACTTTC.

This clonotype showed up just a few times. The V call is TRBV27, the J call TRBJ2-7; no reliable D call. This CDR3 has 13 amino acids. Trimming shortened V by 3 bases and J by 2 bases, and 8 bases separated the two germline ends. Per the germline V gene, CDR1 is MNHEY and CDR2 is SMNVEV (reference sequence). The CDR3: CASSFAATYEQYF. DNA for the CDR3: TGTGCCAGCAGTTTTGCGGCTACCTACGAGCAGTACTTC.

The CDR3 loop reads CASSIAGDYEQFF. The CDR3 bases are TGTGCCAGTAGTATAGCGGGAGATTATGAGCAGTTCTTC. The gene calls are TRBV19 and TRBJ2-1; maybe TRBD2 (6 bases). The V end lost 1 base, the J end lost 8 bases, and 9 bases lay between the germline ends. Per germline, CDR1 LNHDA and CDR2 SQIVND (reference sequence). This CDR3 region has 13 residues.

The J gene is TRBJ1-3, the V gene TRBV19; 8 positions agree with TRBD1. There are 18 residues in the CDR3. Trimming removed 5 bases from V and 4 bases from J; junction bases left unmatched: 16. Looked up from germline, CDR1 is LNHDA and CDR2 is SQIVND (reference sequence). In DNA, the CDR3 is TGTGCCAGTAGTTCACACTACCGGGCCTACAGGGGGGGAAACACCATATATTTT. Its protein is CASSSHYRAYRGGNTIYF.

This clonotype was seen more than once but under ten times. The V call is TRBV27, the J call TRBJ2-7; 9 bases align to TRBD1. V shed 2 bases, J shed 6 bases, and the junction held 2 bases outside the gene matches. The germline CDR1 and CDR2 sequences are MNHEY and SMNVEV (reference sequence). The CDR3 consists of 13 residues. The DNA of the CDR3 is TGTGCCAGCAGTTTAGGGACAGGGATCGAGCAGTACTTC. Translating gives CASSLGTGIEQYF.

The chain couples TRBV12-3 or TRBV12-4 to TRBJ2-1; D perhaps matches TRBD2 (5 bases). The CDR3 covers 13 residues. With 2 bases removed from V and 9 bases from J, the gap between germline ends came to 11 bases. The CDR3 region is CASSLMTISEQFF. The DNA of the CDR3 is TGTGCCAGCAGTTTAATGACTATCAGTGAGCAGTTCTTC.

V gene TRBV4-1 combines with J gene TRBJ1-1, with D unresolved. Between the trimmed V and J ends, which lost 1 base and 7 bases, there was a span of 19 bases. The CDR3 is made up of 16 amino acids. Germline V gene data show CDR1 as MGHRA and CDR2 as YSYEKL. CDR3 in amino acids: CASSQVRVDRRSEAFF. The CDR3 coding sequence is TGCGCCAGCAGCCAAGTTCGAGTCGACCGCCGCAGTGAAGCTTTCTTT.

This rearrangement joins TRBV6-1 to TRBJ2-3; D is perhaps TRBD2 (6 bases). Germline V gene lookup returns CDR1 MNHNS and CDR2 SASEGT. Between the trimmed V and J ends, which lost 5 bases and 2 bases, there was a span of 14 bases. There are 15 residues in the CDR3. Written as DNA, the CDR3 is TGTGCCAGCAGTCCTCAAACGGGGGACACAGATACGCAGTATTTT. Translating gives CASSPQTGDTDTQYF.

This clonotype was seen a single time. J is TRBJ1-2 and V is TRBV7-9; 7 bases are a match to TRBD1. This CDR3 contains 14 residues. V shed 8 bases and J 6 bases; nucleotides not matched to a gene: 12. CDR1 and CDR2 from the germline V gene are SEHNR and FQNEAQ (reference sequence). CDR3 loop: CASGTGVAPHGYTF. Here the CDR3 DNA reads TGTGCCAGCGGCACAGGGGTTGCTCCCCATGGCTACACCTTC.

The chain links TRBV20-1 to TRBJ2-3; no firm D call. CDR3 length equals 15 residues. Germline V gene sequence: CDR1 DFQATT, CDR2 SNEGSKA (reference sequence). V shed 0 bases and J shed 0 bases, with 10 bases lying between them. The CDR3 DNA reads as TGCAGTGCTAGAGATCAGCGTACTAGCACAGATACGCAGTATTTT. Translated: CSARDQRTSTDTQYF.

The genes are TRBV28 and TRBJ2-7, with 13 bases aligning to TRBD2. With 6 bases clipped from V and 2 bases from J, the junction kept 10 bases outside the gene matches. The CDR3 totals 17 residues. Germline values: CDR1 MDHEN, CDR2 SYDVKM. CDR3 region: CASSAGTSGIATYEQYF. The CDR3 nucleotides are TGTGCCAGCAGCGCAGGGACTAGCGGGATCGCCACCTACGAGCAGTACTTC.

This chain joins TRBV5-1 and TRBJ2-1; perhaps TRBD2 as D (7 bases). V lost 3 bases, J lost 12 bases, and 13 bases lay in between. CDR3 length equals 12 residues. Per germline, CDR1 SGHRS and CDR2 YFSETQ. The CDR3 loop is CASSSAGARQFF. Written as DNA, the CDR3 is TGCGCCAGCAGCTCCGCGGGGGCTCGGCAGTTCTTC.

This clonotype appeared a few times. The genes are TRBV12-3 or TRBV12-4 and TRBJ1-1; no reliable D call. This CDR3 spans 14 amino acids. The ends were cut back, 3 bases at V and 2 bases at J, with 10 bases in the middle. As DNA, the CDR3 is TGTGCCAGCAGTTTGTCGCCAGTCAACACTGAAGCTTTCTTT. Translated: CASSLSPVNTEAFF.

This chain connects TRBV4-1 to TRBJ1-4; 8 bases map to TRBD1. The CDR3 covers 16 residues. Per the germline V gene, CDR1 is MGHRA and CDR2 is YSYEKL. Losses at the gene ends were 4 bases for V and 5 bases for J; bases not matched to a gene: 9. CDR3 region: CASSPGERTGNEKLFF. In DNA, the CDR3 is TGCGCCAGCAGCCCCGGAGAAAGGACAGGGAATGAAAAACTGTTTTTT.

The chain couples TRBV18 to TRBJ2-1; 10 nucleotides match TRBD1. Germline assignment: CDR1 KGHSH and CDR2 LQKENI. The CDR3 loop spans 14 amino acids. Trimming removed 5 bases from V and 7 bases from J; junction bases left unmatched: 5. CDR3 coding DNA: TGTGCCAGCTCAGGGACAGGGGCGCGGAATGAGCAGTTCTTC. The encoded protein is CASSGTGARNEQFF.

This chain connects TRBV12-3 or TRBV12-4 to TRBJ1-2; TRBD1 aligns across 9 bases. J lost 8 bases, V lost 6 bases, and 13 bases had no gene match. The CDR3 consists of 15 residues. The DNA for the CDR3 is TGTGCCAGCAGCACCACCGGGACAGGGCTTTACGGCTACACCTTC. Translated, it gives CASSTTGTGLYGYTF.